This T cell receptor (beta chain) came from a study of early stage breast cancer tumors. At the level of the study: ER+/PR+/HER2- status applied to about 80% of the 16 invasive breast tumors. Invasive lobular carcinomas made up about 30% of the 12 ER+/PR+/HER2- tumors.

Only in-frame clones appear in the TCRdb table, and some are missing; sequencing was by immunoSEQ multiplex PCR. The sample has over 8,500 clones; approximately 72% are singletons. V lost 5 bases to trimming and J lost 2 bases; unmatched junction nucleotides: 7. This CDR3 has 15 residues. The germline gives CDR1 MNHNS, CDR2 SASEGT. Points from the study as a whole: Tumors had approximately 2.5-fold higher T cell density than normal breast.

Turning to this clone: Antigen specificity is unknown.

The sequenced sample consisted of breast tumor tissue. This chain uses TRBV6-1 with TRBJ2-7; 9 nucleotides align to TRBD2. The sequence derives from a person aged 35 to 50 with breast cancer. This CDR3 is CASSRPGTSTYEQYF. The CDR3 nucleotides are TGTGCCAGCAGTCGACCCGGGACTAGCACCTACGAGCAGTACTTC.